The TCR beta chain under discussion was sequenced for a study of T cell changes during pregnancy in multiple sclerosis. This clone was observed a single time. After removal of 2 bases from V and 4 bases from J, the junction contained 3 bases not matched to a gene. The CDR3 loop spans 14 amino acids. Germline CDR1 reads SGHRS; CDR2 reads YFSETQ. Using immunoSEQ multiplex PCR, the repertoire was profiled, and TCRdb retains in-frame clones only, with some absent. The sample carries 35,000 to 40,000 clones, about nine tenths recorded once. The rearrangement uses TRBV5-1 and TRBJ1-1, with 9 bases lining up with TRBD1. The TCR originated in a female donor with multiple sclerosis, enrolled in a pregnancy study. The sequenced sample was CD8+ T cells from peripheral blood mononuclear cells, obtained in the second trimester of pregnancy. This CDR3 reads CASSFTGGRTEAFF. CDR3 in DNA: TGCGCCAGCAGCTTTACAGGGGGCCGCACTGAAGCTTTCTTT.